This record concerns one T cell receptor beta chain sequence. Its specificity is unknown. This may be a read error: a much more frequent sequence differs by one nucleotide. In germline, CDR1 is DFQATT, CDR2 SNEGSKA (reference sequence). V was pared by 6 bases and J by 7 bases, with 12 bases between. This CDR3 is 11 amino acids long. The sample belongs to a study of response to subunit inactivated influenza vaccine. Whole-study results and caveats: Each seasonal flu vaccination may recruit only limited new T cells, authors suggested.

From the RT-PCR reads, TCRdb called clonotypes with MiXCR, one entry per CDR3 protein. Of about 480,000 distinct CDR3 sequences listed, roughly 13% are singletons. This clonotype was sampled from a man aged 50 or older who received an inactivated influenza vaccine. Here the sequenced sample was PBMCs from blood, taken about 40 days after vaccination. The chain combines TRBV20-1 with TRBJ1-1; a possible D gene is TRBD1 (6 bases). CDR3 sequence: CSARDTFEAFF. The CDR3 nucleotides read TGCAGTGCCCGGGACACATTTGAAGCTTTCTTT.